Shown below are 20 T cell receptor beta chains from a single sample sequenced in a study of CD8 T cells in ankylosing spondylitis. Points from the study as a whole: Roughly eight highly homologous variants made up a TCR beta motif that seemed to typify ankylosing spondylitis blood.

TCRdb ran MiXCR on the 5' RACE reads and lists one entry per CDR3 protein. The table shows about 330,000 distinct CDR3 sequences, with roughly 8% occurring only once. Their cognate antigens are unknown. Sequencing was carried out using blood, either unsorted or a sorted T cell fraction (not recorded which). The source is a male donor with ankylosing spondylitis.

In this sample, this clonotype turned up many times. The chain carries TRBV11-2 and TRBJ1-4; 7 nucleotides align to TRBD1. Germline V gives CDR1 SGHAT, CDR2 FQNNGV. CDR3 size: 19 residues. The trim removed 5 bases at V and 3 bases at J, leaving 18 bases unmatched. CDR3: CASSTRDSFTGLANEKLFF. The CDR3 DNA sequence: TGTGCCAGCAGCACCCGGGACAGCTTTACTGGGTTGGCTAATGAAAAACTGTTTTTT.

This clonotype was seen a few times. The gene calls are TRBV7-2 and TRBJ2-5; D is perhaps TRBD2 (5 bases). Germline assignment: CDR1 SGHTA and CDR2 FQGNSA. The CDR3 extends over 15 amino acids. V gave up 5 bases and J gave up 4 bases, with 17 bases separating them. In nucleotides, the CDR3 is TGTGCCAGCAGCGCAAGCGGATTCGTGGCAGAGACCCAGTACTTC. It encodes CASSASGFVAETQYF.

This clonotype was seen more than once but under ten times. This rearrangement joins TRBV7-9 to TRBJ1-3, with D possibly TRBD1 on 6 matching bases. The germline V gene has CDR1 SEHNR and CDR2 FQNEAQ (reference sequence). Trimming pared 1 base from V and 0 bases from J, leaving 13 bases between. This CDR3 has 17 residues. CDR3 amino acids: CASSLVQGPISGNTIYF. DNA of the CDR3: TGTGCCAGCAGCTTAGTGCAGGGGCCAATCTCTGGAAACACCATATATTTT. Supplemented by reference TRBV7-9 and TRBJ1-3, the full variable domain reads DTGVSQNPRHKITKRGQNVTFRCDPISEHNRLYWYRQTLGQGPEFLTYFQNEAQLEKSRLLSDRFSAERPKGSFSTLEIQRTEQGDSAMYLCASSLVQGPISGNTIYFGEGSWLTVV.

This clonotype was observed a handful of times. V and J are TRBV12-3 or TRBV12-4 and TRBJ1-5; D gene uncertain. The CDR3 length is 14 residues. The ends were cut back, 5 bases at V and 7 bases at J, with 15 bases in the middle. The CDR3 nucleotides read TGTGCCAGCAGTCCCCGGTCCGGACGGCAGCCCCAGCATTTT. Protein sequence: CASSPRSGRQPQHF.

The CDR3 DNA sequence: TGTGCCATCACCCAGACAGGGACGAACACTGAAGCTTTCTTT. Translation gives CAITQTGTNTEAFF. J is TRBJ1-1 and V is TRBV10-3; TRBD1 matches 7 bases. Germline CDR1 ENHRY, CDR2 SYGVKD. CDR3 length equals 14 residues. V lost 7 bases to trimming and J lost 1 base; unmatched junction nucleotides: 6.

The chain joins TRBV9 to TRBJ2-2; 10 nucleotides line up with TRBD2. Trimming cost V 6 bases and J 4 bases; bases outside gene matches: 6. The CDR3 covers 15 residues. The V gene's germline CDR1 is SGDLS and CDR2 YYNGEE. In DNA form, the CDR3 reads TGTGCCAGCAACCCTAGCGGGAGCGTCACCGGGGAGCTGTTTTTT. It codes for CASNPSGSVTGELFF.

This clonotype was counted many times. The chain links TRBV29-1 to TRBJ1-1; no clear D gene. The V end lost 7 bases, the J end lost 0 bases, and 12 bases lay between the germline ends. CDR1 SQVTM and CDR2 ANQGSEA come from the germline V gene. CDR3 length: 13 amino acids. CDR3 in amino acids: CSAEEGMNTEAFF. CDR3 nucleotide sequence: TGCAGCGCCGAGGAGGGAATGAACACTGAAGCTTTCTTT.

The V call is TRBV6-5, the J call TRBJ2-1; D gene unclear. Germline values: CDR1 MNHEY, CDR2 SVGAGI. The CDR3 totals 14 residues. V lost 4 bases, J lost 4 bases, and 11 bases lay in between. The CDR3 nucleotides are TGTGCCAGCAGTTCCAGCCTGGGGTACAATGAGCAGTTCTTC. This gives the protein CASSSSLGYNEQFF.

The sample holds many counts of this clonotype. V is TRBV6-1 and J is TRBJ2-2; the match to TRBD2 covers 10 bases. The CDR3 covers 15 residues. Germline V lookup: CDR1 MNHNS, CDR2 SASEGT. The V segment lost 5 bases and the J segment 4 bases; nucleotides outside the gene matches: 4. CDR3 region: CASSRLAGTTGELFF. CDR3 nucleotide sequence: TGTGCCAGCAGTCGACTAGCGGGTACCACCGGGGAGCTGTTTTTT.

This clonotype was picked up one time. The chain combines TRBV20-1 with TRBJ2-7, with 12 bases fitting TRBD2. The V gene end was trimmed by 3 bases and the J gene end by 6 bases; junction bases not matched to a gene: 6. The germline V gene encodes CDR1 DFQATT and CDR2 SNEGSKA (reference sequence). The CDR3 is made up of 14 amino acids. For the CDR3, the DNA is TGCAGTGCTAGCACTAGCGGGAGGTTGCTCGAGCAGTACTTC. Amino acids: CSASTSGRLLEQYF.

This clonotype was counted many times. The V call is TRBV6-1, the J call TRBJ1-6; D possibly corresponds to TRBD1 (6 bases). Trimming cost V 7 bases and J 0 bases, with 16 bases left between them. The CDR3 runs 17 residues. Germline V gene sequence: CDR1 MNHNS, CDR2 SASEGT. The CDR3 bases are TGTGCCAGCATCGACAGGCAGTCGGGCTCCTATAATTCACCCCTCCACTTT. Protein sequence: CASIDRQSGSYNSPLHF.

This clonotype was observed at least ten times. The chain uses TRBV7-9 and TRBJ2-7; tentative D call: TRBD1 (6 bases). This CDR3 has 14 residues. Germline V gene lookup returns CDR1 SEHNR and CDR2 FQNEAQ (reference sequence). V shed 5 bases and J shed 3 bases, with 14 bases lying between them. The CDR3 nucleotides are TGTGCCAGCAGCCGACCGGGACAAAACTACGAGCAGTACTTC. Its protein product is CASSRPGQNYEQYF.

The chain is built from TRBV11-2 and TRBJ2-1; TRBD1 or TRBD2 may be the D gene (5 bases each). Germline CDR1 is SGHAT and CDR2 is FQNNGV. The V gene lost 5 bases and the J gene lost 4 bases, with 18 bases spanning the gap. The CDR3 spans 16 residues. This chain's CDR3 is CASSPRGSRGYNEQFF. The DNA of the CDR3 is TGTGCCAGCAGCCCACGCGGCTCGAGGGGTTACAATGAGCAGTTCTTC.

A word on this clonotype: Germline and junction disagree at one end, which may indicate a read error. CDR3 amino acids: CASRDRTSTDTQYF. The CDR3 region has the DNA TGTGCCAGCAGGGACAGGACCAGCACGGATACGCAGTATTTT. The gene calls are TRBV6-1 and TRBJ2-3; TRBD1 matches 7 bases. This CDR3 spans 14 amino acids. Germline CDR1 is MNHNS and CDR2 is SASEGT.

This clonotype was seen a few times. The V call is TRBV28, the J call TRBJ2-2; 10 bases map to TRBD1. The germline gives CDR1 MDHEN, CDR2 SYDVKM. The CDR3 sequence is 16 residues long. The trim removed 4 bases at V and 7 bases at J, leaving 9 bases unmatched. CDR3 nucleotides: TGTGCCAGCAGTTACCCGGGACAGGGGCGGATCGGGGAGCTGTTTTTT. This codes for CASSYPGQGRIGELFF. The whole variable domain, filled in from reference TRBV28 and TRBJ2-2, reads DVKVTQSSRYLVKRTGEKVFLECVQDMDHENMFWYRQDPGLGLRLIYFSYDVKMKEKGDIPEGYSVSREKKERFSLILESASTNQTSMYLCASSYPGQGRIGELFFGEGSRLTVL.

This clonotype was observed a few times. J is TRBJ2-3 and V is TRBV14; 7 nucleotides agree with TRBD1. There are 15 residues in the CDR3. The J segment lost 1 base and the V segment lost 6 bases, leaving 7 bases of the junction unmatched. Germline values: CDR1 SGHDN, CDR2 FVKESK. CDR3 in amino acids: CASRRQGSGTDTQYF. The CDR3 region has the DNA TGTGCCAGCAGGCGACAGGGATCGGGCACAGATACGCAGTATTTT.

This clonotype was counted only a few times. The chain links TRBV30 to TRBJ2-2; TRBD2 might be the D (5 bases). V lost 2 bases, J lost 8 bases, and 12 bases lay in between. Germline V gene data show CDR1 as GTSNPN and CDR2 as SVGIG (reference sequence). The length of the CDR3 is 13 residues. The CDR3, as DNA: TGTGCCTGGAGTCCCAGCGGTGGGGGGGAGCTGTTTTTT. It translates to CAWSPSGGGELFF.

This clonotype showed up many times. The CDR3 protein is CASSGTGTSGNTIYF. CDR3 nucleotides: TGTGCCAGCAGCGGAACCGGGACTTCAGGAAACACCATATATTTT. V is TRBV9 and J is TRBJ1-3; a weak D match, TRBD1 (5 bases). The germline V and J ends were trimmed by 3 bases and 4 bases, with 14 bases remaining between them. Germline V lookup: CDR1 SGDLS, CDR2 YYNGEE. This CDR3 region has 15 residues.

The chain employs TRBV6-1 and TRBJ1-1; the match to TRBD1 covers 11 bases. The junction had 8 bases not matched to a gene; V was cut back by 6 bases and J by 5 bases. This CDR3 contains 15 residues. Germline V gene sequence: CDR1 MNHNS, CDR2 SASEGT. The CDR3 coding sequence is TGTGCCAGCAGAGTGGGGACAGGGGGTTTTACTGAAGCTTTCTTT. Protein product: CASRVGTGGFTEAFF.

J is TRBJ1-3 and V is TRBV29-1; no definite D call. The V end lost 0 bases, the J end lost 4 bases, and 7 bases lay between the germline ends. The germline CDR1 and CDR2 sequences are SQVTM and ANQGSEA. The CDR3 length is 13 residues. CDR3 sequence: CSVEERAGNTIYF. CDR3 DNA: TGCAGCGTTGAAGAAAGGGCGGGAAACACCATATATTTT.